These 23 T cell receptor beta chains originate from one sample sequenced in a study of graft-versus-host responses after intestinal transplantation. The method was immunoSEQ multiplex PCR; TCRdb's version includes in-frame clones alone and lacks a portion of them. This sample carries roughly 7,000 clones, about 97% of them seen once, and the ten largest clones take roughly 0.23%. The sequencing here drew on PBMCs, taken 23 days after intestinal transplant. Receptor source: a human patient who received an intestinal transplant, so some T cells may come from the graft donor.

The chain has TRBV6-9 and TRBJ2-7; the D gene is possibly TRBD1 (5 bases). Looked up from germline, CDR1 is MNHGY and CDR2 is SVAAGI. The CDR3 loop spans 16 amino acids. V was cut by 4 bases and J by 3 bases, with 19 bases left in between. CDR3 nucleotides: TGTGCCAGCAGTTCTTGGCTCAGGGCCAGAAGCTACGAGCAGTACTTC. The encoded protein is CASSSWLRARSYEQYF.

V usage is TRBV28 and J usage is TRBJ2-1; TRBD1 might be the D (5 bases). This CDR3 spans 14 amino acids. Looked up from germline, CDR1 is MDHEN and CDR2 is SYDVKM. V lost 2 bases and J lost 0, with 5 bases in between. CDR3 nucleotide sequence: TGTGCCAGCAGTTTAACAGGCTCCTACAATGAGCAGTTCTTC. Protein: CASSLTGSYNEQFF.

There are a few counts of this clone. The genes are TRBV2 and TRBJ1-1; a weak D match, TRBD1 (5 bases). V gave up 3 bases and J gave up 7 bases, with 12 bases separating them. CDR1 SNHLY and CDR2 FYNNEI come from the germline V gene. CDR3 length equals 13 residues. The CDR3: CASSDLGRVEAFF. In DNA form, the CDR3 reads TGTGCCAGCAGTGATCTGGGGCGGGTTGAAGCTTTCTTT.

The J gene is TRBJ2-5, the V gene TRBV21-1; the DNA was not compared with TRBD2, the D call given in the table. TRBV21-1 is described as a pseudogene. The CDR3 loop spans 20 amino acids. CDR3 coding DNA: TGTGCCAGCAGCAAAGGGGAAACCGGGCCTCTAGCGGGAGCCCCAGAGACCCAGTACTTC. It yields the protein CASSKGETGPLAGAPETQYF.

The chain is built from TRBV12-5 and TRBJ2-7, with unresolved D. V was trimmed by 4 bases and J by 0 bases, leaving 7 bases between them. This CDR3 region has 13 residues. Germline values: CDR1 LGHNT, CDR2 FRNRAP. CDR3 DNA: TGTGCTAGTGGTTCGCCAGGCTCCTACGAGCAGTACTTC. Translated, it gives CASGSPGSYEQYF.

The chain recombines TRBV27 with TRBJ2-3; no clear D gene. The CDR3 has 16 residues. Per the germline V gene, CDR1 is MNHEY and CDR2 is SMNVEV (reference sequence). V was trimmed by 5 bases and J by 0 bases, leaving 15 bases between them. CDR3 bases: TGTGCCAGCAGTCCAAGACTTACGCTCAGCACAGATACGCAGTATTTT. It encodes CASSPRLTLSTDTQYF.

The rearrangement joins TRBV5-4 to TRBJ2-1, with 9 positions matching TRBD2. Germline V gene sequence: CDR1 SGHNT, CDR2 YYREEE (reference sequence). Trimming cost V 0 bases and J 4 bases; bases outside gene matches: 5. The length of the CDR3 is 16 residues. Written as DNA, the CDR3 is TGTGCCAGCAGCTTGGAGTTAGCGGGAGTGTACAATGAGCAGTTCTTC. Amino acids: CASSLELAGVYNEQFF.

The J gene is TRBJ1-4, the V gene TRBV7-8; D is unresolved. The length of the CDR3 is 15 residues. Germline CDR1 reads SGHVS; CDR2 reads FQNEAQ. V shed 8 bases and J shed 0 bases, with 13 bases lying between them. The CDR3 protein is CASRAGRATNEKLFF. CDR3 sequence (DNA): TGTGCCAGCCGAGCCGGACGTGCAACTAATGAAAAACTGTTTTTT.

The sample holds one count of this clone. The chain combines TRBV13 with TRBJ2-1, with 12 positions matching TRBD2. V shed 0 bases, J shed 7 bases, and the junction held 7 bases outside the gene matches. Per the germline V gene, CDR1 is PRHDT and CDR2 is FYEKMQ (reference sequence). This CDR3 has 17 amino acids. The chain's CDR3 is CASSLGSSGRARNEQFF. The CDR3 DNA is TGTGCCAGCAGCTTAGGGTCTAGCGGGAGGGCCAGGAATGAGCAGTTCTTC.

The CDR3 DNA follows: TGTGCCAGCAGTGGGGGGGAGGGCCTTAGTGAGCAGTACTTC. Translation gives CASSGGEGLSEQYF. J is TRBJ2-7 and V is TRBV6-1, with 7 bases identical to TRBD2. With V trimmed by 4 bases and J by 7 bases, 10 bases remained unmatched. The CDR3 runs 14 residues. The germline V gene has CDR1 MNHNS and CDR2 SASEGT.

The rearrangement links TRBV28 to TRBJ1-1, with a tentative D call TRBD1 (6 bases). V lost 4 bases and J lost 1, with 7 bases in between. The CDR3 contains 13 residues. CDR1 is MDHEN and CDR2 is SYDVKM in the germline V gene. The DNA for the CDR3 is TGTGCCAGCAGTTCGGGACAGAACACTGAAGCTTTCTTT. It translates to CASSSGQNTEAFF.

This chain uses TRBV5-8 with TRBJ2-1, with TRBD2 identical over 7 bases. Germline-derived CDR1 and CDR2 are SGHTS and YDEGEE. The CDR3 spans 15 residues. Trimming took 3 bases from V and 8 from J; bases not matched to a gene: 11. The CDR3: CASSSWRETSDEQFF. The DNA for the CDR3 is TGTGCCAGCAGCTCTTGGCGGGAGACAAGCGATGAGCAGTTCTTC. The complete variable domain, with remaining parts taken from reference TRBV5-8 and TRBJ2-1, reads EAGVTQSPTHLIKTRGQQATLRCSPISGHTSVYWYQQALGLGLQFLLWYDEGEERNRGNFPPRFSGRQFPNYSSELNVNALELEDSALYLCASSSWRETSDEQFFGPGTRLTVL.

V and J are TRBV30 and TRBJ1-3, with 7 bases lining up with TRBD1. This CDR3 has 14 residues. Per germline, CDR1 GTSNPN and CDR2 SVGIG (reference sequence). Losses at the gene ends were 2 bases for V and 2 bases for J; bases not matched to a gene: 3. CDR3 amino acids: CAWSRTGTGNTIYF. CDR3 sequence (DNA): TGTGCCTGGAGTCGGACAGGTACTGGAAACACCATATATTTT. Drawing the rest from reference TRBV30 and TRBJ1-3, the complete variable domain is SQTIHQWPATLVQPVGSPLSLECTVEGTSNPNLYWYRQAAGRGLQLLFYSVGIGQISSEVPQNLSASRPQDRQFILSSKKLLLSDSGFYLCAWSRTGTGNTIYFGEGSWLTVV.

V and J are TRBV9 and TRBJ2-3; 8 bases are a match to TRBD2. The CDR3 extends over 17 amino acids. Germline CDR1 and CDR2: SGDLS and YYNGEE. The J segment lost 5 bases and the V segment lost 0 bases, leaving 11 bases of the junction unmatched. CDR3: CASSVGTSGSRGDTQYF. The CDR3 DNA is TGTGCCAGCAGCGTAGGGACGAGCGGGAGTCGGGGAGATACGCAGTATTTT.

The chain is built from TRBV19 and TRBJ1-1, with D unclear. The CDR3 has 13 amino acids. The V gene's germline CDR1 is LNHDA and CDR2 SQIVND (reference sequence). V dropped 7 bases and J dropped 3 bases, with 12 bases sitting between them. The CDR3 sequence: CASTLFRHTEAFF. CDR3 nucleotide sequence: TGTGCCAGTACCCTATTTCGACACACTGAAGCTTTCTTT.

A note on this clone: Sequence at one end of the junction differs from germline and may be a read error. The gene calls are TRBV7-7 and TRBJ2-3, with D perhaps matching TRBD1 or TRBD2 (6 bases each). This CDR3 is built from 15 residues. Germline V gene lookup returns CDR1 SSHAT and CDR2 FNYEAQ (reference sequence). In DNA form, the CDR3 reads TGTGCTAGCAGCTTCGGGGGCATCGGCACAGATACGCAGTATTTT. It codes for CASSFGGIGTDTQYF. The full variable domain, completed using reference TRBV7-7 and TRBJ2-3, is GAGVSQSPRYKVTKRGQDVTLRCDPISSHATLYWYQQALGQGPEFLTYFNYEAQPDKSGLPSDRFSAERPEGSISTLTIQRTEQRDSAMYRCASSFGGIGTDTQYFGPGTRLTVL.

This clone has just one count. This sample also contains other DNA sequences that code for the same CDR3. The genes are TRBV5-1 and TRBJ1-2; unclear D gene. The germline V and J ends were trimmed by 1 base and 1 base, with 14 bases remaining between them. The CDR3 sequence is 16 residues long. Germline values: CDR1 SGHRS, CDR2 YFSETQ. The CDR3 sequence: CASSLLTSDLNYGYTF. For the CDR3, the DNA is TGCGCCAGCAGCTTGTTAACATCTGACCTTAACTATGGCTACACCTTC.

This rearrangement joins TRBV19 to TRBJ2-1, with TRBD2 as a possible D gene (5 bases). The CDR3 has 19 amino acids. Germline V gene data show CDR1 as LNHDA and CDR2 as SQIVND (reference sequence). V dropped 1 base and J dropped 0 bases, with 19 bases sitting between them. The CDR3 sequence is CASSIGPGPWRSSYNEQFF. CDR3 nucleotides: TGTGCCAGTAGTATAGGCCCTGGTCCATGGAGGAGCTCCTACAATGAGCAGTTCTTC.

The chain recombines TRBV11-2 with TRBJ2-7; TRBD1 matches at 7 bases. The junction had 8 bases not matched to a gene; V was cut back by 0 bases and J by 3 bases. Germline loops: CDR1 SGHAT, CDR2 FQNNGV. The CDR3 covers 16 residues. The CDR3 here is CASSLDSGTANYEQYF. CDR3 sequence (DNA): TGTGCCAGCAGCTTAGACTCCGGGACAGCGAACTACGAGCAGTACTTC.

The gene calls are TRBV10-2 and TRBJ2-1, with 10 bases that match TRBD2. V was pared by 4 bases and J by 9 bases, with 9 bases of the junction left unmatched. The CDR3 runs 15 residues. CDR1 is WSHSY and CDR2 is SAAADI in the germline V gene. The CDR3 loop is CASSVPSGSWTEQFF. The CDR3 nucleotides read TGCGCCAGCAGTGTCCCTAGCGGGAGTTGGACTGAGCAGTTCTTC.

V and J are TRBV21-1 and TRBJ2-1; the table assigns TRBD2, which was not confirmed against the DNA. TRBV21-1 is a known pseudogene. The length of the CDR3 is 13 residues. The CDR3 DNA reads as TGTGCCAGCAGCAAAGGGGACTTGCATGAGCAGTTCTTC. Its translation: CASSKGDLHEQFF.

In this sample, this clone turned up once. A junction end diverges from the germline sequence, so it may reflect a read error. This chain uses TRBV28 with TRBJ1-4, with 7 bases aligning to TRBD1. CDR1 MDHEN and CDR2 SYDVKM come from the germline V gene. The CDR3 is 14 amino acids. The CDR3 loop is CASSLRPQRDSIRF. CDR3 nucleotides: TGTGCCAGCAGTTTACGGCCACAGAGGGACAGCATTCGATTT.

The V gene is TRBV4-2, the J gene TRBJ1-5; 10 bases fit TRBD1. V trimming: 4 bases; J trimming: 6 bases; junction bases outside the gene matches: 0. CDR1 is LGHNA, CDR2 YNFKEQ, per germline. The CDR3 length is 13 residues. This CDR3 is CASSRTGGQPQHF. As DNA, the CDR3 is TGTGCCAGCAGCCGGACAGGGGGTCAGCCCCAGCATTTT.